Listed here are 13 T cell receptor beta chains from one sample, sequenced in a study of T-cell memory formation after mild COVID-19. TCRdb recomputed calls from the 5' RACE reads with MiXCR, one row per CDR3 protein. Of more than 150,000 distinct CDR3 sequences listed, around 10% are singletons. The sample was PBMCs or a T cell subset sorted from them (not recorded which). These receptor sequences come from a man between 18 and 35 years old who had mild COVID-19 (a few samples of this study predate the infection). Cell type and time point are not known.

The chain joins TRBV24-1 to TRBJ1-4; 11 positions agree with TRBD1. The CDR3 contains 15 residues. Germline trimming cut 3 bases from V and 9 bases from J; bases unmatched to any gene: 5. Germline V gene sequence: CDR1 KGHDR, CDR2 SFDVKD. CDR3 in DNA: TGTGCCACCAGTGATCCGGACAGGGGGCTTAAAAAACTGTTTTTT. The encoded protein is CATSDPDRGLKKLFF.

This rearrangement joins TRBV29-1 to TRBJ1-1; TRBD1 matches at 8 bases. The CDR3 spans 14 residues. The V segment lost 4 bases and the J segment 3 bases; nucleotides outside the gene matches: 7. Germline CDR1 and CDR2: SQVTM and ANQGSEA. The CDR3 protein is CSVGEQGGYTEAFF. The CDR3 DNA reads TGCAGCGTTGGGGAACAGGGGGGATACACTGAAGCTTTCTTT.

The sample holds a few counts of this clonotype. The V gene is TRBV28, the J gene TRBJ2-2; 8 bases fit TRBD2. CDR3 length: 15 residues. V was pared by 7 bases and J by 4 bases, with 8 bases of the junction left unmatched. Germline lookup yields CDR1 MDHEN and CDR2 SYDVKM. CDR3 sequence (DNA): TGTGCCAGCACCAGAGCGGGGGCAACCACCGGGGAGCTGTTTTTT. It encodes CASTRAGATTGELFF. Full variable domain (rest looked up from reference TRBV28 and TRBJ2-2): DVKVTQSSRYLVKRTGEKVFLECVQDMDHENMFWYRQDPGLGLRLIYFSYDVKMKEKGDIPEGYSVSREKKERFSLILESASTNQTSMYLCASTRAGATTGELFFGEGSRLTVL.

Here the CDR3 reads CASSLGPNTGELFF. The CDR3 nucleotides are TGTGCCAGCAGTTTAGGGCCAAACACCGGGGAGCTGTTTTTT. The genes are TRBV12-3 or TRBV12-4 and TRBJ2-2; D is unclear. Deletions cut 1 base from V and 2 bases from J, with 5 bases between. This CDR3 has 14 residues.

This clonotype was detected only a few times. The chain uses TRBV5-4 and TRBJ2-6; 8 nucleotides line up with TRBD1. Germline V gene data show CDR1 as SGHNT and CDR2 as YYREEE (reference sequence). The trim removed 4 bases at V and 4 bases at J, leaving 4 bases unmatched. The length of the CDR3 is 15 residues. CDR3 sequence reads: CASSPTGVGANVLTF. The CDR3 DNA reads TGTGCCAGCAGCCCGACAGGGGTCGGGGCCAACGTCCTGACTTTC.

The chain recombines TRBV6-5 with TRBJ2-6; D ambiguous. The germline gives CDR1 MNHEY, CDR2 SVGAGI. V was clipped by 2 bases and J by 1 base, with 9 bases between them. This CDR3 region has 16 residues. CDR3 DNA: TGTGCCAGCAGTTACCTCTCCCAGTCTGGGGCCAACGTCCTGACTTTC. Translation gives CASSYLSQSGANVLTF.

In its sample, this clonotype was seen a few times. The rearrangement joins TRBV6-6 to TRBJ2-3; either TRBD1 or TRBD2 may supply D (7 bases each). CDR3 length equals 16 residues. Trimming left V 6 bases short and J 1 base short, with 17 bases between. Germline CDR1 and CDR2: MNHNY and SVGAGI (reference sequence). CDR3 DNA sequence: TGTGCCAGCAGCATGACAGGGAGGGGAGGCACAGATACGCAGTATTTT. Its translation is CASSMTGRGGTDTQYF.

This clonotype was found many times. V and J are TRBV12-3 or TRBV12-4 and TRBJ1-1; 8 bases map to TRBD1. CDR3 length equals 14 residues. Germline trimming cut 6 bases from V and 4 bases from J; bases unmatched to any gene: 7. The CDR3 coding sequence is TGTGCCAGCAGCCTCAGGGGGCTCGGCACTGAAGCTTTCTTT. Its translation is CASSLRGLGTEAFF.

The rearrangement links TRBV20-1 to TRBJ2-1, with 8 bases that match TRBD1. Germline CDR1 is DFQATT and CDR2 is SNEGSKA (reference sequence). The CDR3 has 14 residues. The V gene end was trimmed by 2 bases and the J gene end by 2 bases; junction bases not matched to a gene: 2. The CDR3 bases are TGCAGTGCTAGAATACAGGGGGCCTACAATGAGCAGTTCTTC. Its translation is CSARIQGAYNEQFF.

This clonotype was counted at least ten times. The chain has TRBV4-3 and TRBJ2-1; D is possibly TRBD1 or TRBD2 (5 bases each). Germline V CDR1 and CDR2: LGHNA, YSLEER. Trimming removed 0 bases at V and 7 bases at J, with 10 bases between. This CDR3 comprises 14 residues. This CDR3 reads CASSQESWGNEQFF. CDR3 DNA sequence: TGCGCCAGCAGCCAAGAAAGTTGGGGGAATGAGCAGTTCTTC.

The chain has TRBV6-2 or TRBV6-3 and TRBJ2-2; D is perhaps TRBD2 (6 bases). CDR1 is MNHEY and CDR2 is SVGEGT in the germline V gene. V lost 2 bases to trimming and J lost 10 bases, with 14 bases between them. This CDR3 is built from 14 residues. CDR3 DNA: TGTGCCAGCAGTTACCGACTGGAGGGTACGGAGCTGTTTTTT. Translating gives CASSYRLEGTELFF.

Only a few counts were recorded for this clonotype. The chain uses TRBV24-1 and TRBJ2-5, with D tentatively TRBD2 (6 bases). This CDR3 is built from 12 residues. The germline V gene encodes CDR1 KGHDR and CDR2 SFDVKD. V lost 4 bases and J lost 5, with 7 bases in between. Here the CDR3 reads CATSEEGETQYF. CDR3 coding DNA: TGTGCCACCAGTGAGGAGGGGGAGACCCAGTACTTC.

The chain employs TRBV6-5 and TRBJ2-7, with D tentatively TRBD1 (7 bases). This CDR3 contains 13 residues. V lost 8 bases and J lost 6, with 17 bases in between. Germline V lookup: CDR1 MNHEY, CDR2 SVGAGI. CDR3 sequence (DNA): TGTGCCAGCGGGCAGGGGGGCTTGGGCGAGCAGTACTTC. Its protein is CASGQGGLGEQYF.